The 26 T cell receptor beta chains in this list originate from one sample, sequenced in a study of blood T cell repertoires in COVID-19. The table came from immunoSEQ multiplex PCR; TCRdb's copy has only in-frame clones and leaves some out. The table lists roughly 30,000 clones, 84% of them singletons. Source material: peripheral blood. These receptors came from a man aged 65 to 85 with active COVID-19.

The V gene is TRBV5-6, the J gene TRBJ1-1; D is undetermined. The CDR3 runs 14 residues. Germline CDR1 SGHDT, CDR2 YYEEEE. The V end was cut by 2 bases, the J end by 0 bases, with 8 bases between. CDR3 sequence reads: CASSFGTVNTEAFF. CDR3 nucleotides: TGTGCCAGCAGCTTTGGTACGGTGAACACTGAAGCTTTCTTT.

This chain uses TRBV3-1 (or the pseudogene TRBV3-2) with TRBJ2-1; possible D gene TRBD2, 5 bases. In germline, CDR1 is LGHDT, CDR2 YNNKEL (reference sequence). Deletions cut 4 bases from V and 6 bases from J, with 16 bases between. The CDR3 extends over 15 amino acids. CDR3 residues: CASSRGTSRGNEQFF. In nucleotides, the CDR3 is TGTGCCAGCAGCCGTGGAACTAGTCGAGGCAATGAGCAGTTCTTC.

This clone has just one count. The V and J genes are TRBV6-6 and TRBJ1-2; 8 bases match TRBD1. With V trimmed by 2 bases and J by 3 bases, 8 bases remained unmatched. This CDR3 has 16 residues. CDR1 is MNHNY and CDR2 is SVGAGI in the germline V gene (reference sequence). The CDR3 sequence is CASSYAQTGVHYGYTF. The CDR3 nucleotides read TGTGCCAGCAGTTACGCCCAGACAGGGGTTCACTATGGCTACACCTTC.

The chain carries TRBV11-2 and TRBJ2-2; no clear D gene. Germline assignment: CDR1 SGHAT and CDR2 FQNNGV. Trimming took off 2 bases at V and 3 bases at J, with 7 bases between the two ends. The CDR3 is 14 amino acids. This CDR3 is CASSLNPDTGELFF. For the CDR3, the DNA is TGTGCCAGCAGCTTAAACCCGGACACCGGGGAGCTGTTTTTT.

This chain links TRBV5-5 with TRBJ1-2; TRBD1 is a possible D gene (6 bases). V lost 1 base and J 5 bases, leaving 15 bases between the germline ends. The CDR3 totals 15 residues. Germline CDR1 reads SGHKS; CDR2 reads YYEKEE (reference sequence). This CDR3 reads CASSLNEGERYGYTF. In nucleotides, the CDR3 is TGTGCCAGCAGCTTGAACGAGGGGGAGAGGTATGGCTACACCTTC.

The chain uses TRBV18 and TRBJ2-2, with a tentative D call TRBD1 (6 bases). CDR1 is KGHSH, CDR2 LQKENI, per germline. This CDR3 region has 16 residues. The V end lost 0 bases, the J end lost 3 bases, and 11 bases lay between the germline ends. CDR3: CASSPPNGGDTGELFF. The CDR3 region has the DNA TGTGCCAGCTCACCACCCAATGGGGGCGACACCGGGGAGCTGTTTTTT.

J is TRBJ2-7 and V is TRBV3-1 (or the pseudogene TRBV3-2); D is uncertain. Trimming stripped 4 bases from V and 2 bases from J, with 12 bases between. This CDR3 has 14 amino acids. Germline V gives CDR1 LGHDT, CDR2 YNNKEL (reference sequence). CDR3 residues: CASSPYEKTYEQYF. The DNA of the CDR3 is TGTGCCAGCAGCCCCTATGAAAAAACCTACGAGCAGTACTTC.

This clone was recorded only once. The rearrangement links TRBV6-6 to TRBJ1-6; 9 bases are a match to TRBD1. The CDR3 loop spans 15 amino acids. Trimming cost V 4 bases and J 7 bases; bases outside gene matches: 5. Germline CDR1 reads MNHNY; CDR2 reads SVGAGI (reference sequence). Here the CDR3 DNA reads TGTGCCAGCAGTTCCGACAGGGGGATCAATTCACCCCTCCACTTT. Protein sequence: CASSSDRGINSPLHF.

The J gene is TRBJ1-5, the V gene TRBV2, with 7 bases identical to TRBD1. The CDR3 covers 15 residues. Per germline, CDR1 SNHLY and CDR2 FYNNEI. Trimming at V came to 7 bases and at J to 6 bases, leaving 12 bases not matched to a gene. The CDR3 DNA reads TGTGCCAGCACCCCGGGTGGGCCAGGGGGTCAGCCCCAGCATTTT. This translates into CASTPGGPGGQPQHF.

J is TRBJ1-2 and V is TRBV2, with D possibly matching TRBD1 (5 bases). V lost 8 bases, J lost 5 bases, and 12 bases lay in between. The CDR3 runs to 12 residues. Germline CDR1 reads SNHLY; CDR2 reads FYNNEI. CDR3 amino acids: CASSLGGYGYTF. The CDR3 DNA reads as TGTGCCAGCTCCCTTGGGGGGTATGGCTACACCTTC.

The chain joins TRBV12-3 or TRBV12-4 to TRBJ1-3; D is undetermined. The V gene lost 1 base and the J gene lost 15 bases, with 13 bases spanning the gap. The CDR3 contains 12 residues. This CDR3 is CASSLGDSTQYF. In DNA, the CDR3 is TGTGCCAGCAGTTTAGGAGATTCGACACAATATTTT.

The rearrangement links TRBV4-1 to TRBJ2-3, with 7 bases that match TRBD1. Germline V gives CDR1 MGHRA, CDR2 YSYEKL. The CDR3 is made up of 13 amino acids. Trimming took 5 bases from V and 6 from J; bases not matched to a gene: 5. This CDR3 reads CASSWQGDDTQYF. DNA for the CDR3: TGCGCCAGCAGCTGGCAGGGGGATGATACGCAGTATTTT.

The rearrangement links TRBV24-1 to TRBJ2-3; 7 bases agree with TRBD1. Germline V gives CDR1 KGHDR, CDR2 SFDVKD. This CDR3 has 14 residues. Trimming cost V 6 bases and J 7 bases; bases outside gene matches: 9. The CDR3 DNA is TGTGCCACCAGTCAAGGGACAGTCTTTTATACGCAGTATTTT. It encodes CATSQGTVFYTQYF.

V usage is TRBV2 and J usage is TRBJ2-5, with D perhaps matching TRBD2 (5 bases). CDR3 length equals 13 residues. CDR1 and CDR2 from the germline V gene are SNHLY and FYNNEI. Deletions cut 8 bases from V and 1 base from J, with 11 bases between. CDR3 nucleotides: TGTGCCAGCGTGCGGGCCCTCCAAGAGACCCAGTACTTC. Protein: CASVRALQETQYF.

The CDR3 nucleotides are TGTGCCAGCAGTTCCTCTGACAGGGTAGCTTTCTTT. It encodes CASSSSDRVAFF. The gene calls are TRBV28 and TRBJ1-1; 7 bases agree with TRBD1. Germline CDR1 MDHEN, CDR2 SYDVKM. After removal of 4 bases from V and 10 bases from J, the junction contained 6 bases not matched to a gene. This CDR3 spans 12 amino acids.

The V gene is TRBV27, the J gene TRBJ2-3, with TRBD2 matching 12 bases. The germline CDR1 and CDR2 sequences are MNHEY and SMNVEV (reference sequence). Germline trimming cut 5 bases from V and 1 base from J; bases unmatched to any gene: 10. The CDR3 is 18 amino acids. This CDR3 reads CASSLQRWTSGGTDTQYF. The CDR3 bases are TGTGCCAGCAGTCTACAACGATGGACTAGCGGGGGCACAGATACGCAGTATTTT.

This sequence joins TRBV9 and TRBJ1-2; 12 nucleotides line up with TRBD1. The CDR3 sequence is 18 residues long. Germline values: CDR1 SGDLS, CDR2 YYNGEE. The J segment lost 0 bases and the V segment lost 3 bases, leaving 9 bases of the junction unmatched. DNA of the CDR3: TGTGCCAGCAGCGCCGACCGGGACAGGGGGCCTACTAACTATGGCTACACCTTC. This translates into CASSADRDRGPTNYGYTF.

The chain combines TRBV28 with TRBJ1-2; D might be TRBD1 (6 bases). The V gene's germline CDR1 is MDHEN and CDR2 SYDVKM. V shed 6 bases and J shed 5 bases, with 16 bases lying between them. The CDR3 runs 14 residues. The CDR3 reads CASRAGGGEYGYTF. In nucleotides, the CDR3 is TGTGCCAGCAGGGCCGGGGGGGGCGAGTATGGCTACACCTTC.

This clone was counted once. The CDR3 is CATSRGTSGIEGEQFF. CDR3 DNA sequence: TGTGCCACCAGCAGAGGTACTAGCGGAATTGAGGGTGAGCAGTTCTTC. The chain links TRBV15 to TRBJ2-1; 8 bases are shared with TRBD2. Trimming took 1 base from V and 9 from J; bases not matched to a gene: 11. The germline V gene encodes CDR1 LNHNV and CDR2 YYDKDF (reference sequence). This CDR3 is built from 16 residues.

This chain uses TRBV3-1 (or the pseudogene TRBV3-2) with TRBJ1-5; D ambiguous. Germline lookup yields CDR1 LGHDT and CDR2 YNNKEL (reference sequence). V lost 5 bases and J 7 bases, leaving 12 bases between the germline ends. There are 13 residues in the CDR3. CDR3 residues: CASSSGLKQPQHF. CDR3 sequence (DNA): TGTGCCAGCAGCTCTGGACTGAAACAGCCCCAGCATTTT.

The DNA for the CDR3 is TGTGCCACCAGTGATTCCGACAGGGGCTTTTTCAATGAGCAGTTCTTC. This translates into CATSDSDRGFFNEQFF. V usage is TRBV24-1 and J usage is TRBJ2-1; 8 bases match TRBD1. The germline CDR1 and CDR2 sequences are KGHDR and SFDVKD. The CDR3 has 16 residues. V shed 2 bases and J 6 bases; nucleotides not matched to a gene: 8.

This clone was seen more than once but under ten times. The chain joins TRBV18 to TRBJ2-3; possibly TRBD2 for D (5 bases). The CDR3 is 15 residues long. V was pared by 4 bases and J by 4 bases, with 15 bases between. Germline V gene sequence: CDR1 KGHSH, CDR2 LQKENI. The CDR3 here is CASSHWMEAADTQYF. The CDR3 coding sequence is TGTGCCAGCTCACACTGGATGGAGGCGGCAGATACGCAGTATTTT.

The rearrangement links TRBV29-1 to TRBJ2-3, with 9 nucleotides matching TRBD2. Per the germline V gene, CDR1 is SQVTM and CDR2 is ANQGSEA. V lost 7 bases, J lost 1 base, and 6 bases stayed unmatched. The CDR3 totals 14 residues. For the CDR3, the DNA is TGCAGCGGCCTCGAGCGGGGGGGCACAGATACGCAGTATTTT. Translated, it gives CSGLERGGTDTQYF.

The J gene is TRBJ2-1, the V gene TRBV10-1, with D maybe TRBD1 (5 bases). Trimming left V 2 bases short and J 9 bases short, with 11 bases between. The length of the CDR3 is 13 residues. The germline gives CDR1 WNHNN, CDR2 SYGVQD (reference sequence). Here the CDR3 reads CASSEGQGTEQFF. The DNA of the CDR3 is TGCGCCAGCAGTGAGGGTCAGGGAACTGAGCAGTTCTTC.

The chain combines TRBV2 with TRBJ1-2; the match to TRBD1 covers 9 bases. After removal of 4 bases from V and 8 bases from J, the junction contained 5 bases not matched to a gene. Germline assignment: CDR1 SNHLY and CDR2 FYNNEI. The CDR3 consists of 13 residues. CDR3 DNA: TGTGCCAGCAGTGGGACAGGGGACGGAGGCTACACCTTC. Encoded protein: CASSGTGDGGYTF. Together with reference TRBV2 and TRBJ1-2, the CDR3 gives the full variable domain: EPEVTQTPSHQVTQMGQEVILRCVPISNHLYFYWYRQILGQKVEFLVSFYNNEISEKSEIFDDQFSVERPDGSNFTLKIRSTKLEDSAMYFCASSGTGDGGYTFGSGTRLTVV.

This sequence joins TRBV28 and TRBJ2-1; D perhaps matches TRBD1 (6 bases). V gave up 3 bases and J gave up 3 bases, with 12 bases separating them. CDR1 and CDR2 (germline): MDHEN, SYDVKM. This CDR3 is built from 15 residues. CDR3 coding DNA: TGTGCCAGCAGTTTTCAGACAGGCCGCTACAATGAGCAGTTCTTC. Encoded protein: CASSFQTGRYNEQFF.